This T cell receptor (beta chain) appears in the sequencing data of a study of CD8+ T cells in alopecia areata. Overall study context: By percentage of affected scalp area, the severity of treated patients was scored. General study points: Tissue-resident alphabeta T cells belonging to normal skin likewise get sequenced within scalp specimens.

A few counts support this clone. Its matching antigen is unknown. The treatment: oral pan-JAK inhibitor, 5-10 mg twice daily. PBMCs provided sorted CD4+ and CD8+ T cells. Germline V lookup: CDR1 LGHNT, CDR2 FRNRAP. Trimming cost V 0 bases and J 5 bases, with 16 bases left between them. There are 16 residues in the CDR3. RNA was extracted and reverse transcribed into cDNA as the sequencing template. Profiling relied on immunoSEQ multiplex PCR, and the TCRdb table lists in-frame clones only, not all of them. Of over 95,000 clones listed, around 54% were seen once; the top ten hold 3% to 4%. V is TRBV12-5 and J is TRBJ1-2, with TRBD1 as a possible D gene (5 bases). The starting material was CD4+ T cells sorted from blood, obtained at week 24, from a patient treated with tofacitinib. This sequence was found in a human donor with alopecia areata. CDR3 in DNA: TGTGCTAGTGGTTTGGTACGATTAGGGGCTTGGTATGGCTACACCTTC. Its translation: CASGLVRLGAWYGYTF.